One and the same sample provided the 27 T cell receptor beta chains below, sequenced in a study of glioma-infiltrating T cells after dendritic cell vaccination. Noted time point: after dendritic cell vaccination, including at tumor progression/relapse. Sequenced by immunoSEQ multiplex PCR; TCRdb stores in-frame clones only, minus some. The table lists under 75,000 clones, more than 75% of them singletons, with around 8.5% in the top ten. The sequencing here drew on blood, taken after dendritic cell vaccination. These receptors all stem from a human donor with glioblastoma.

With regard to this clone: In the same sample, other DNA sequences code for this CDR3. The CDR3 DNA sequence: TGCGCCAGCAGCCAAGATCGAGGACAGGGAAAAAACTATGGCTACACCTTC. Residues: CASSQDRGQGKNYGYTF. V is TRBV4-1 and J is TRBJ1-2, with 8 positions matching TRBD1. Trimming took 0 bases from V and 2 from J; bases not matched to a gene: 8. Germline lookup yields CDR1 MGHRA and CDR2 YSYEKL. The CDR3 has 17 amino acids.

The rearrangement links TRBV27 to TRBJ2-1, with D possibly TRBD1 on 5 matching bases. Looked up from germline, CDR1 is MNHEY and CDR2 is SMNVEV (reference sequence). The V gene lost 5 bases and the J gene lost 6 bases, with 11 bases spanning the gap. CDR3 size: 13 residues. CDR3 in DNA: TGTGCCAGCAGTATTCTAGGGGTCAATGAGCAGTTCTTC. It translates to CASSILGVNEQFF.

CDR3 nucleotides: TGTGCCAGCAGCCCGGTCCTGACAGGGAGCTCCTACGAGCAGTACTTC. Amino acid sequence: CASSPVLTGSSYEQYF. The V and J genes are TRBV7-8 and TRBJ2-7; 7 bases line up with TRBD1. The CDR3 contains 16 residues. Germline assignment: CDR1 SGHVS and CDR2 FQNEAQ. The trim removed 5 bases at V and 0 bases at J, leaving 10 bases unmatched.

The chain combines TRBV27 with TRBJ1-2; 9 bases map to TRBD1. Trimming cost V 0 bases and J 6 bases; bases outside gene matches: 14. The CDR3 contains 18 residues. Germline V gene data show CDR1 as MNHEY and CDR2 as SMNVEV (reference sequence). The CDR3 nucleotides are TGTGCCAGCAGTTTATCCACAACCGGGACAGGGAGAAGGAATGGCTACACCTTC. This gives the protein CASSLSTTGTGRRNGYTF.

V usage is TRBV29-1 and J usage is TRBJ2-5, with D perhaps TRBD2 (7 bases). Trimming left V 6 bases short and J 5 bases short, with 16 bases between. The CDR3 consists of 13 residues. Germline assignment: CDR1 SQVTM and CDR2 ANQGSEA. The CDR3 region is CSVPGGAEETQYF. DNA of the CDR3: TGCAGCGTGCCTGGGGGGGCGGAGGAGACCCAGTACTTC.

The chain carries TRBV6-6 and TRBJ2-5; 8 nucleotides line up with TRBD1. The J segment lost 3 bases and the V segment lost 6 bases, leaving 6 bases of the junction unmatched. The CDR3 length is 14 residues. Germline-derived CDR1 and CDR2 are MNHNY and SVGAGI (reference sequence). As DNA, the CDR3 is TGTGCCAGCAGAAGGGACAGGTCGGAAGAGACCCAGTACTTC. As protein: CASRRDRSEETQYF.

V usage is TRBV4-3 and J usage is TRBJ2-5, with D perhaps matching TRBD1 (6 bases). Trimming shortened V by 0 bases and J by 4 bases, and 9 bases separated the two germline ends. The CDR3 totals 14 residues. CDR1 is LGHNA, CDR2 YSLEER, per germline. CDR3 sequence reads: CASSQEQGTETQYF. CDR3 nucleotide sequence: TGCGCCAGCAGCCAAGAGCAGGGGACAGAGACCCAGTACTTC.

The chain links TRBV4-1 to TRBJ1-1; no clear D. Germline V lookup: CDR1 MGHRA, CDR2 YSYEKL. The CDR3 consists of 14 residues. The germline V and J ends were trimmed by 0 bases and 5 bases, with 10 bases remaining between them. DNA of the CDR3: TGCGCCAGCAGCCAAGAGAGACAAGAAACTGAAGCTTTCTTT. As protein: CASSQERQETEAFF.

This clone was counted a few times. The chain carries TRBV7-2 and TRBJ1-3; 8 bases align to TRBD1. With V trimmed by 2 bases and J by 8 bases, 14 bases remained unmatched. Germline V gives CDR1 SGHTA, CDR2 FQGNSA. There are 17 residues in the CDR3. CDR3 protein: CASSLSAQGARGDTIYF. The CDR3 bases are TGTGCCAGCAGCTTATCGGCCCAGGGGGCTCGAGGAGACACCATATATTTT.

The count of this clone is one. The chain employs TRBV6-6 and TRBJ1-3; tentatively, D is TRBD1 (5 bases). The CDR3 is 15 amino acids. The V gene lost 8 bases and the J gene lost 0 bases, with 14 bases spanning the gap. The germline V gene has CDR1 MNHNY and CDR2 SVGAGI (reference sequence). CDR3 in amino acids: CASVVGRASGNTIYF. Written as DNA, the CDR3 is TGTGCCAGCGTGGTTGGCAGGGCCTCTGGAAACACCATATATTTT.

The chain combines TRBV7-8 with TRBJ1-1; D ambiguous. CDR1 and CDR2 from the germline V gene are SGHVS and FQNEAQ. Trimming took off 7 bases at V and 4 bases at J, with 16 bases between the two ends. CDR3 length equals 14 residues. CDR3 amino acids: CASKPGSRGTEAFF. In DNA, the CDR3 is TGTGCCAGCAAGCCGGGGAGTAGAGGCACTGAAGCTTTCTTT.

This chain links TRBV29-1 with TRBJ2-4; a weak D match, TRBD1 (6 bases). The CDR3 totals 17 residues. From germline, CDR1 is SQVTM and CDR2 ANQGSEA. V lost 5 bases to trimming and J lost 1 base, with 21 bases between them. The CDR3 region is CSVKDRTFIRAKNIQYF. The CDR3, as DNA: TGCAGCGTTAAGGACAGAACTTTCATCCGCGCCAAAAACATTCAGTACTTC.

V gene TRBV5-5 combines with J gene TRBJ2-3; D might be TRBD2 (6 bases). Trimming pared 5 bases from V and 3 bases from J, leaving 13 bases between. The CDR3 has 14 amino acids. Germline assignment: CDR1 SGHKS and CDR2 YYEKEE (reference sequence). In nucleotides, the CDR3 is TGTGCCAGCAGTCCGGGACTCCTAACAGATACGCAGTATTTT. Its protein is CASSPGLLTDTQYF.

The rearrangement links TRBV6-6 to TRBJ1-1, with D hard to call. Germline V CDR1 and CDR2: MNHNY, SVGAGI (reference sequence). The CDR3 consists of 14 residues. Trimming removed 0 bases at V and 1 base at J, with 6 bases between. As DNA, the CDR3 is TGTGCCAGCAGTTACTCGTTCTCGAACACTGAAGCTTTCTTT. The encoded protein is CASSYSFSNTEAFF.

This chain connects TRBV10-3 to TRBJ2-7; the match to TRBD1 covers 11 bases. Looked up from germline, CDR1 is ENHRY and CDR2 is SYGVKD. The CDR3 consists of 16 residues. With 4 bases clipped from V and 3 bases from J, the junction kept 8 bases outside the gene matches. CDR3 sequence reads: CAISGTGQGAIYEQYF. The CDR3 nucleotides read TGTGCCATCAGTGGTACAGGACAGGGGGCGATCTACGAGCAGTACTTC.

The chain recombines TRBV18 with TRBJ2-1; D possibly corresponds to TRBD2 (6 bases). Trimming pared 3 bases from V and 0 bases from J, leaving 6 bases between. CDR3 length equals 14 residues. The germline gives CDR1 KGHSH, CDR2 LQKENI. The DNA for the CDR3 is TGTGCCAGCTCACCCGGGGGCTCCTACAATGAGCAGTTCTTC. Translating gives CASSPGGSYNEQFF.

The chain employs TRBV6-5 and TRBJ2-3; the match to TRBD1 covers 7 bases. The V gene end was trimmed by 8 bases and the J gene end by 0 bases; junction bases not matched to a gene: 2. Germline V lookup: CDR1 MNHEY, CDR2 SVGAGI. CDR3 size: 13 residues. Here the CDR3 DNA reads TGTGCCAGCCGGGACAGTAGCACAGATACGCAGTATTTT. It is translated as CASRDSSTDTQYF.

V and J are TRBV6-5 and TRBJ1-3; possibly TRBD1 for D (5 bases). CDR3 length equals 15 residues. Germline V gene sequence: CDR1 MNHEY, CDR2 SVGAGI. V shed 5 bases and J shed 0 bases, with 11 bases lying between them. CDR3 DNA sequence: TGTGCCAGCAGTCCACAGGATCACTCTGGAAACACCATATATTTT. Translation gives CASSPQDHSGNTIYF.

The chain carries TRBV27 and TRBJ2-5, with TRBD1 matching over 12 bases. The germline V gene encodes CDR1 MNHEY and CDR2 SMNVEV (reference sequence). The J segment lost 5 bases and the V segment lost 4 bases, leaving 5 bases of the junction unmatched. The CDR3 is made up of 15 amino acids. The CDR3, as DNA: TGTGCCAGCAGTTCCGGGACAGGGGGCCCGGAGACCCAGTACTTC. It codes for CASSSGTGGPETQYF.

In this sample, this clone turned up a few times. The chain is built from TRBV5-6 and TRBJ1-2; unclear D gene. CDR1 is SGHDT, CDR2 YYEEEE, per germline. This CDR3 is built from 14 residues. The V gene lost 4 bases and the J gene lost 7 bases, with 17 bases spanning the gap. The CDR3: CASSLRVQSFGYTF. CDR3 bases: TGTGCCAGCAGCCTTCGGGTCCAATCATTTGGCTACACCTTC.

This clone was counted between two and nine times. The rearrangement uses TRBV6-6 and TRBJ1-2; TRBD1 matches 7 bases. Germline loops: CDR1 MNHNY, CDR2 SVGAGI (reference sequence). This CDR3 has 14 amino acids. V lost 6 bases, J lost 1 base, and 5 bases stayed unmatched. CDR3 residues: CASRPGTVNYGYTF. In DNA, the CDR3 is TGTGCCAGCAGACCCGGGACAGTTAACTATGGCTACACCTTC.

This chain joins TRBV5-1 and TRBJ2-3; TRBD1 agrees at 7 bases. V trimming: 0 bases; J trimming: 5 bases; junction bases outside the gene matches: 9. This CDR3 has 16 amino acids. Germline values: CDR1 SGHRS, CDR2 YFSETQ. In nucleotides, the CDR3 is TGCGCCAGCAGCTTGGCCGGGACAGTAGGAGGAGATACGCAGTATTTT. Encoded protein: CASSLAGTVGGDTQYF.

V is TRBV10-1 and J is TRBJ2-7, with TRBD2 as a possible D gene (7 bases). Trimming removed 6 bases at V and 3 bases at J, with 18 bases between. Germline V gene sequence: CDR1 WNHNN, CDR2 SYGVQD (reference sequence). This CDR3 comprises 15 residues. In DNA, the CDR3 is TGCGCCAGCAGGGTTAAGGGGGGGCTTCACTACGAGCAGTACTTC. As protein: CASRVKGGLHYEQYF.

CDR3 sequence: CASSFGQYYEQYF. CDR3 DNA sequence: TGTGCCAGCAGCTTTGGACAATACTACGAGCAGTACTTC. J is TRBJ2-7 and V is TRBV7-6, with D possibly being TRBD1 (5 bases). Germline-derived CDR1 and CDR2 are SGHVS and FNYEAQ. This CDR3 has 13 residues. Trimming took off 3 bases at V and 3 bases at J, with 9 bases between the two ends. Complete variable domain (other parts from reference TRBV7-6 and TRBJ2-7): GAGVSQSPRYKVTKRGQDVALRCDPISGHVSLYWYRQALGQGPEFLTYFNYEAQQDKSGLPNDRFSAERPEGSISTLTIQRTEQRDSAMYRCASSFGQYYEQYFGPGTRLTVT.

The chain has TRBV9 and TRBJ1-2, with 11 bases lining up with TRBD1. V shed 0 bases and J 4 bases; nucleotides not matched to a gene: 2. CDR3 size: 15 residues. The germline gives CDR1 SGDLS, CDR2 YYNGEE. The CDR3 bases are TGTGCCAGCAGCGTAGCTGGGACAGGGGGCTATGGCTACACCTTC. This gives the protein CASSVAGTGGYGYTF.

The chain employs TRBV4-3 and TRBJ2-7, with TRBD1 identical over 7 bases. Trimming at V came to 2 bases and at J to 2 bases, leaving 6 bases not matched to a gene. CDR3 size: 15 residues. The V gene's germline CDR1 is LGHNA and CDR2 YSLEER. DNA of the CDR3: TGCGCCAGCAGCCAATCTACAGGGGCAACCTACGAGCAGTACTTC. Its translation: CASSQSTGATYEQYF.

The genes are TRBV7-9 and TRBJ1-4; tentatively, D is TRBD1 (5 bases). V was trimmed by 5 bases and J by 5 bases, leaving 18 bases between them. This CDR3 contains 16 residues. CDR1 and CDR2 from the germline V gene are SEHNR and FQNEAQ (reference sequence). The CDR3 reads CASSELKGLINEKLFF. The CDR3 nucleotides read TGTGCCAGCAGCGAACTAAAGGGGCTAATCAATGAAAAACTGTTTTTT.